The 18 T cell receptor beta chains in this list originate from one sample, sequenced in a study of shared clonotypes between healthy human individuals. Some clones are missing from TCRdb's copy, which holds only in-frame ones; the method was immunoSEQ multiplex PCR. The repertoire has about 490,000 clones, approximately 81% of them found once; the top ten carry approximately 11%. Sequencing was done on a sample of PBMCs. The receptors shown here come from a woman between 35 and 50 years old in good health. Some clones in this sample may be carry-over from other donors' samples.

The chain has TRBV5-1 and TRBJ1-5; possibly TRBD1 for D (6 bases). The length of the CDR3 is 15 residues. Germline CDR1 and CDR2: SGHRS and YFSETQ. V lost 0 bases and J 6 bases, leaving 13 bases between the germline ends. The CDR3 here is CASSLDQPGVQPQHF. DNA for the CDR3: TGCGCCAGCAGCTTGGATCAACCAGGGGTTCAGCCCCAGCATTTT.

V and J are TRBV5-1 and TRBJ1-2; no clear D gene. The CDR3 runs 14 residues. With 2 bases removed from V and 3 bases from J, the gap between germline ends came to 11 bases. The V gene's germline CDR1 is SGHRS and CDR2 YFSETQ. Here the CDR3 reads CASSFGTRDYGYTF. In DNA form, the CDR3 reads TGCGCCAGCAGCTTCGGAACGAGGGACTATGGCTACACCTTC.

On this clone itself: A much more abundant neighbour one base away suggests this may be a read error. V usage is TRBV18 and J usage is TRBJ2-7; 7 nucleotides match TRBD2. V shed 3 bases and J 11 bases; nucleotides not matched to a gene: 10. The CDR3 sequence is 13 residues long. The germline V gene encodes CDR1 KGHSH and CDR2 LQKENI. The CDR3, as DNA: TGTGCCAGCTCACCGGGAGGGGACGAGACCAAGTACTTC. Translation: CASSPGGDETKYF.

The CDR3 here is CASSPRDSSGNTIYF. CDR3 bases: TGTGCCAGCTCACCTCGGGACAGCTCTGGAAACACCATATATTTT. The J gene is TRBJ1-3, the V gene TRBV18, with TRBD1 matching 7 bases. The V gene's germline CDR1 is KGHSH and CDR2 LQKENI. The J segment lost 0 bases and the V segment lost 3 bases, leaving 2 bases of the junction unmatched. This CDR3 has 15 residues.

Only a few counts were recorded for this clone. The chain links TRBV5-4 to TRBJ2-5; D is possibly TRBD1 or TRBD2 (5 bases each). The germline CDR1 and CDR2 sequences are SGHNT and YYREEE (reference sequence). V lost 4 bases to trimming and J lost 3 bases, with 10 bases between them. The CDR3 totals 13 residues. This CDR3 is CASSRDPEETQYF. CDR3 DNA: TGTGCCAGCAGCCGGGACCCTGAAGAGACCCAGTACTTC. Variable domain in full (rest from reference TRBV5-4 and TRBJ2-5): ETGVTQSPTHLIKTRGQQVTLRCSSQSGHNTVSWYQQALGQGPQFIFQYYREEENGRGNFPPRFSGLQFPNYSSELNVNALELDDSALYLCASSRDPEETQYFGPGTRLLVL.

The gene calls are TRBV4-2 and TRBJ1-3; TRBD1 might be the D (5 bases). The ends were cut back, 1 base at V and 1 base at J, with 11 bases in the middle. Germline loops: CDR1 LGHNA, CDR2 YNFKEQ. The CDR3 sequence is 16 residues long. CDR3 protein: CASSQGQTTSGNTIYF. DNA of the CDR3: TGTGCCAGCAGCCAAGGACAGACCACTTCTGGAAACACCATATATTTT.

This chain connects TRBV10-3 to TRBJ1-1; no reliable D call. The CDR3 extends over 12 amino acids. Germline lookup yields CDR1 ENHRY and CDR2 SYGVKD. V lost 6 bases, J lost 1 base, and 6 bases lay in between. The CDR3 loop is CAIRAGNTEAFF. The CDR3 DNA sequence: TGTGCCATCAGGGCGGGGAACACTGAAGCTTTCTTT.

The chain links TRBV4-3 to TRBJ1-2; tentatively, D is TRBD1 (5 bases). CDR1 and CDR2 (germline): LGHNA, YSLEER. CDR3 length: 14 amino acids. The germline V and J ends were trimmed by 0 bases and 4 bases, with 9 bases remaining between them. The CDR3 nucleotides read TGCGCCAGCAGCCAAGAAAGGGGCAGCTATGGCTACACCTTC. It encodes CASSQERGSYGYTF.

As to this clone: This sample includes further DNA sequences coding for the same CDR3. The chain recombines TRBV7-9 with TRBJ1-1, with D hard to call. This CDR3 is built from 15 residues. V was clipped by 1 base and J by 1 base, with 10 bases between them. CDR1 and CDR2 (germline): SEHNR, FQNEAQ (reference sequence). CDR3 loop: CASSLGRGGNTEAFF. The CDR3 DNA is TGTGCCAGCAGCTTAGGTCGCGGAGGGAACACTGAAGCTTTCTTT.

The chain employs TRBV30 and TRBJ1-5; a possible D gene is TRBD1 (5 bases). The CDR3 is 15 amino acids. V was trimmed by 1 base and J by 3 bases, leaving 13 bases between them. Germline V CDR1 and CDR2: GTSNPN, SVGIG (reference sequence). The CDR3 spells CAWSGGGMDNQPQHF. CDR3 DNA: TGTGCCTGGAGTGGGGGGGGAATGGACAATCAGCCCCAGCATTTT. Looking up the rest from reference TRBV30 and TRBJ1-5 gives the full variable domain: SQTIHQWPATLVQPVGSPLSLECTVEGTSNPNLYWYRQAAGRGLQLLFYSVGIGQISSEVPQNLSASRPQDRQFILSSKKLLLSDSGFYLCAWSGGGMDNQPQHFGDGTRLSIL.

The chain combines TRBV7-2 with TRBJ2-1; 7 bases are a match to TRBD2. Germline lookup yields CDR1 SGHTA and CDR2 FQGNSA. The ends lost 5 bases at V and 4 bases at J; junction bases unmatched: 11. The length of the CDR3 is 16 residues. CDR3 coding DNA: TGTGCCAGCAGCAACCGACTAACAGCGGGATACAATGAGCAGTTCTTC. Translation gives CASSNRLTAGYNEQFF.

The rearrangement uses TRBV13 and TRBJ1-1; 9 positions agree with TRBD1. V shed 5 bases and J 6 bases; nucleotides not matched to a gene: 13. From germline, CDR1 is PRHDT and CDR2 FYEKMQ (reference sequence). The CDR3 consists of 16 residues. The CDR3 spells CASSPLPDRGAAEAFF. Written as DNA, the CDR3 is TGTGCCAGCAGCCCGTTACCTGACAGGGGGGCGGCTGAAGCTTTCTTT.

This clone was counted between two and nine times. The rearrangement joins TRBV5-4 to TRBJ2-2; unclear D gene. V was cut by 0 bases and J by 3 bases, with 6 bases left in between. CDR1 and CDR2 (germline): SGHNT, YYREEE (reference sequence). CDR3 length: 14 residues. CDR3 in DNA: TGTGCCAGCAGCTTGGACAGTTACACCGGGGAGCTGTTTTTT. Protein: CASSLDSYTGELFF.

Regarding this clone: Only one base separates this from a far larger clonotype, so it likely reflects a read error. The DNA for the CDR3 is TGTGCCAGCAGCAAAGGGCCATATGAAGCTTTCTTT. Encoded protein: CASSKGPYEAFF. The V call is TRBV4-2, the J call TRBJ1-1; D uncertain. Trimming stripped 5 bases from V and 7 bases from J, with 11 bases between. The CDR3 has 12 residues. Germline lookup yields CDR1 LGHNA and CDR2 YNFKEQ.

Of note for this clone: This same CDR3 is encoded by further DNA sequences in the sample. V gene TRBV6-6 combines with J gene TRBJ2-5; possible D gene TRBD1, 5 bases. CDR3 size: 13 residues. The V end lost 2 bases, the J end lost 5 bases, and 9 bases lay between the germline ends. Germline V lookup: CDR1 MNHNY, CDR2 SVGAGI (reference sequence). As DNA, the CDR3 is TGTGCCAGCAGTTACAGGGCAGGGGAGACCCAGTACTTC. It is translated as CASSYRAGETQYF.

This sequence joins TRBV10-3 and TRBJ2-2, with 8 bases fitting TRBD2. The CDR3 sequence is 16 residues long. V lost 1 base, J lost 0 bases, and 1 base stayed unmatched. Germline V gene data show CDR1 as ENHRY and CDR2 as SYGVKD. CDR3 in amino acids: CAISELREANTGELFF. CDR3 nucleotides: TGTGCCATCAGTGAGTTGCGGGAGGCGAACACCGGGGAGCTGTTTTTT.

This clone was seen more than once but under ten times. This sequence joins TRBV18 and TRBJ1-4, with unresolved D. V lost 0 bases and J lost 5, with 10 bases in between. This CDR3 is built from 15 residues. CDR1 and CDR2 from the germline V gene are KGHSH and LQKENI. CDR3 sequence reads: CASSPPEAANEKLFF. The CDR3, as DNA: TGTGCCAGCTCACCACCGGAGGCAGCAAATGAAAAACTGTTTTTT.

V is TRBV15 and J is TRBJ2-1, with D possibly being TRBD1 or TRBD2 (5 bases each). Germline CDR1 reads LNHNV; CDR2 reads YYDKDF (reference sequence). There are 15 residues in the CDR3. V was trimmed by 5 bases and J by 0 bases, leaving 11 bases between them. The DNA for the CDR3 is TGTGCCACCAGCGGGAGACAGAGCTCCTACAATGAGCAGTTCTTC. This gives the protein CATSGRQSSYNEQFF.